The rows below give T cell receptor beta chains drawn from one sample of a study of T-cell reconstitution after alpha-beta-depleted transplantation in children. TCRdb processed the PCR reads anew with MiXCR; each CDR3 protein has one entry. The sample lists about 500,000 distinct CDR3 sequences, about 10% occurring once. The source material was PBMCs, mostly from graft donor cells, sampled 180 days after TCRalphabeta/CD19-depleted stem cell transplant. The receptors stem from a female patient aged 2-15 years who had a stem cell transplant for aplastic anemia, so the T cells may come from the graft donor. CDR3s include the opening cysteine and the closing phenylalanine or tryptophan. A D gene is named only where the DNA matches it firmly. A clone size is listed for some rows: how often the clone was seen (once, few, many), or a class if it is expanded.

.	TRBJ1-3	TRBV10-3	.	CAISTGISGNTIYF	TGTGCCATCAGTACAGGAATTTCTGGAAACACCATATATTTT
TRBD2	TRBJ2-1	TRBV29-1	few	CSVDRGGLSSYNEQFF	TGCAGCGTTGATCGGGGGGGTCTGAGCTCCTACAATGAGCAGTTCTTC
TRBD2	TRBJ2-1	TRBV20-1	few	CSASSTSGRLNEQFF	TGCAGTGCTAGTTCGACTAGCGGGAGACTCAATGAGCAGTTCTTC
.	TRBJ2-1	TRBV29-1	many	CSVCLRGRSFYNEQFF	TGCAGCGTTTGCCTACGGGGGAGGAGCTTTTACAATGAGCAGTTCTTC
TRBD2	TRBJ2-1	TRBV20-1	few	CSVPVAGSYNEQFF	TGCAGTGTTCCTGTAGCGGGATCCTACAATGAGCAGTTCTTC
.	TRBJ2-1	TRBV4-2	.	CAISPRGRAVDEQFF	TGTGCCATCAGCCCCAGGGGGAGGGCCGTCGATGAGCAGTTCTTC
.	TRBJ2-3	TRBV29-1	many	CSVVEKHTDTQYF	TGCAGCGTTGTGGAAAAGCACACAGATACGCAGTATTTT
.	TRBJ2-5	TRBV20-1	.	CSARDGRQGGETQYF	TGCAGTGCTAGAGATGGGCGGCAGGGAGGAGAGACCCAGTACTTC
.	TRBJ2-6	TRBV18	.	CASSPPSGTYGANVLTF	TGTGCCAGCTCACCACCTTCAGGGACCTACGGGGCCAACGTCCTGACTTTC
TRBD2	TRBJ2-1	TRBV20-1	.	CSASSSGLAGVSYNEQFF	TGCAGTGCTAGTTCAAGCGGGCTAGCGGGAGTATCCTACAATGAGCAGTTCTTC
.	TRBJ2-7	TRBV28	few	CASSLRAPSPSYEQYF	TGTGCCAGCAGTTTAAGGGCACCCTCCCCCTCCTACGAGCAGTACTTC
.	TRBJ1-2	TRBV3-1	once	CACSLIPRDRGPHVGYTF	TGTGCCTGCAGTCTTATCCCCCGGGACCGCGGACCTCATGTTGGCTACACCTTC
TRBD1	TRBJ2-1	TRBV29-1	many	CSVEDPGTGDYNEQFF	TGCAGCGTTGAAGATCCCGGGACAGGAGACTACAATGAGCAGTTCTTC
TRBD2	TRBJ2-1	TRBV5-1	few	CASRISGRVHNEQFF	TGCGCCAGCCGAATAAGCGGGAGGGTCCACAATGAGCAGTTCTTC
TRBD1	TRBJ1-1	TRBV5-1	few	CASSLVGTGWTEAFF	TGCGCCAGCAGCTTGGTAGGGACAGGGTGGACTGAAGCTTTCTTT
TRBD1	TRBJ2-1	TRBV24-1	few	CATSDGQGAREQFF	TGTGCCACCAGTGATGGACAGGGGGCCCGTGAGCAGTTCTTC
.	TRBJ1-5	TRBV2	few	CASSESLRNQPQHF	TGTGCCAGCAGTGAATCTCTACGGAATCAGCCCCAGCATTTT
.	TRBJ2-5	TRBV12-3/TRBV12-4	few	CASTSPGSSVGETQYF	TGTGCCAGCACCTCACCCGGTTCCTCGGTGGGGGAGACCCAGTACTTC
.	TRBJ1-3	TRBV5-1	few	CASSLGFGGRIGNTIYF	TGCGCCAGCAGCTTGGGATTCGGGGGGCGAATTGGAAACACCATATATTTT
.	TRBJ2-1	TRBV9	few	CASSVPGQRNRFF	TGTGCCAGCAGCGTCCCGGGCCAACGGAATCGGTTCTTC
.	TRBJ2-5	TRBV28	few	CASSFSTPRQETQYF	TGTGCCAGCAGCTTCTCGACCCCCCGCCAAGAGACCCAGTACTTC
TRBD1	TRBJ1-4	TRBV5-1	many	CASSTGTGEEKLFF	TGCGCCAGCAGTACCGGGACAGGGGAGGAAAAACTGTTTTTT
.	TRBJ2-6	TRBV15	.	CATSSLRLLISGANVLTF	TGTGCCACCAGCAGCCTACGCCTTTTAATCTCTGGGGCCAACGTCCTGACTTTC
.	TRBJ1-5	TRBV6-2/TRBV6-3	.	CASNPRGVKGQRQPQHF	TGTGCCAGCAATCCCCGCGGGGTGAAGGGACAAAGGCAGCCCCAGCATTTT
TRBD1	TRBJ1-3	TRBV18	.	CASSPGTGEVNGGNTIYF	TGTGCCAGCTCACCCGGGACAGGGGAAGTGAATGGAGGAAACACCATATATTTT
TRBD2	TRBJ2-1	TRBV28	few	CASSPLLAGGRNEQFF	TGTGCCAGCAGTCCCCTTCTAGCGGGAGGGCGTAATGAGCAGTTCTTC
TRBD1	TRBJ2-7	TRBV11-2	.	CASSLDRDEQYF	TGTGCCAGCAGTTTGGACAGGGACGAGCAGTACTTC
.	TRBJ1-1	TRBV29-1	.	CSVEKIWEGIEAFF	TGCAGCGTTGAAAAAATATGGGAGGGTATTGAAGCTTTCTTT
.	TRBJ2-3	TRBV7-2	.	CASRSPADLNTDTQYF	TGTGCCAGCAGGAGCCCCGCGGACCTAAACACAGATACGCAGTATTTT